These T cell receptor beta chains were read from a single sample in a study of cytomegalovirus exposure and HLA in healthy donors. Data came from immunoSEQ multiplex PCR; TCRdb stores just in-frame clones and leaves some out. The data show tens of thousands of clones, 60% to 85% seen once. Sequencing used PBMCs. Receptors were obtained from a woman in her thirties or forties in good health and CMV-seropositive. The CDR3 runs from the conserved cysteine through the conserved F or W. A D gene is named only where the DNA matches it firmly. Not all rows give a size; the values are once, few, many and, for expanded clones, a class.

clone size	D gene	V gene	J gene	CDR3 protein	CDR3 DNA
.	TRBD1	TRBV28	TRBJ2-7	CASIDRGQDEQYF	TGTGCCAGCATTGACAGGGGGCAAGACGAGCAGTACTTC
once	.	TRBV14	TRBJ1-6	CASSQLGPLGSPLHF	TGTGCCAGCAGCCAACTGGGGCCGCTTGGGTCACCCCTCCACTTT
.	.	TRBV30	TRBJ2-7	CAWSVLREQYF	TGTGCCTGGAGTGTACTGCGTGAGCAGTACTTC
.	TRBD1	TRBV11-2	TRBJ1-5	CASSLRAGGNQPQHF	TGTGCCAGCAGCTTAAGGGCAGGGGGGAATCAGCCCCAGCATTTT
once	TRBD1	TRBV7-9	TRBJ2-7	CASSSKGQGTYEQYF	TGTGCCAGCAGCTCCAAGGGACAGGGGACCTACGAGCAGTACTTC
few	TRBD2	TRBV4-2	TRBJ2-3	CASSQPSGRGYF	TGTGCCAGCAGCCAGCCTAGCGGGAGAGGGTATTTT
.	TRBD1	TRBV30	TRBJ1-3	CAWIPGTGRDTIYF	TGTGCCTGGATCCCCGGGACAGGGAGGGACACCATATATTTT
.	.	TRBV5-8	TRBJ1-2	CASSPVPSGYYGYTF	TGTGCCAGCAGCCCTGTCCCGAGCGGGTACTATGGCTACACCTTT
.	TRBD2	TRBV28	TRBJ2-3	CASSLGLAAKSTDTQYF	TGTGCCAGCAGTTTGGGACTAGCGGCAAAAAGCACAGATACGCAGTATTTT
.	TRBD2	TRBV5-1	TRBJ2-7	CASRPASGLSSYEQYF	TGCGCCAGCAGGCCGGCTAGCGGATTATCTTCCTACGAGCAGTACTTC
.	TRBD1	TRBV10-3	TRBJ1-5	CAIRTGSQHQPQHF	TGTGCCATACGGACAGGGAGCCAGCACCAGCCCCAGCATTTT
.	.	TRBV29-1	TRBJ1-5	CSVVSGIGQPQHF	TGCAGCGTTGTATCAGGGATCGGTCAGCCCCAGCATTTT
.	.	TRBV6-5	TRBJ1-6	CASSYQTGSPPPLHF	TGTGCCAGCAGTTACCAAACAGGGTCTCCCCCACCCCTCCACTTT
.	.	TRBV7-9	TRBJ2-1	CASSSRWGSVSVDEQFF	TGTGCCAGCAGCTCCCGGTGGGGTAGCGTTAGTGTTGATGAGCAGTTCTTC
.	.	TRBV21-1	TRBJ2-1	CASSKGYELAVNEQFF	TGTGCCAGCAGCAAAGGGTATGAGCTAGCGGTAAATGAGCAGTTCTTC
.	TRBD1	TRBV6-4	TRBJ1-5	CASSVVGGGNQPQHF	TGTGCCAGCAGTGTCGTAGGGGGCGGCAATCAGCCCCAGCATTTT
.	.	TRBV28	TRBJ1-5	CASSLSGGSGQPQHF	TGTGCCAGCAGTTTATCGGGGGGGTCAGGTCAGCCCCAGCATTTT